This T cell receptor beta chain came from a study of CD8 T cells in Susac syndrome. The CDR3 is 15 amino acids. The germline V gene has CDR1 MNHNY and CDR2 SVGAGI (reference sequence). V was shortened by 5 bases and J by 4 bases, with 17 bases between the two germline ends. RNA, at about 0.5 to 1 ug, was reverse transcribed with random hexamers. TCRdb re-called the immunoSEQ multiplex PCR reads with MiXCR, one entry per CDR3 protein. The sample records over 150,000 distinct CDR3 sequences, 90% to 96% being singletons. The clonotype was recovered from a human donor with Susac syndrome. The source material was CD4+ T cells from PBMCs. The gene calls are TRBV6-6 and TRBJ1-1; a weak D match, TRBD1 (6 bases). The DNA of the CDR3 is TGTGCCAGCAGTGCCAACAGGGTCGTTGCCACTGAAGCTTTCTTT. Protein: CASSANRVVATEAFF.